This T cell receptor beta chain was recorded in a study of human T cells and chemical hapten exposure. Study-wide background: DPC at 0.01% went onto the upper back in patch tests, read at 6 days.

Indicated time point: patch test 1, 2 weeks after DPC sensitization. Sample treatment: therapeutic diphenylcyclopropenone sensitization with weekly scalp DPC. A single record per CDR3 protein comes from TCRdb applying MiXCR to the RACE reads. In the table there are 180,000 or so distinct CDR3 sequences, approximately 20% of which are singletons. There are a few counts of this clonotype. The CDR3 extends over 15 amino acids. CDR1 and CDR2 from the germline V gene are LNHNV and YYDKDF (reference sequence). Trimming cost V 0 bases and J 4 bases, with 10 bases left between them. The source is a woman aged 45-60 years with alopecia areata. Some clones in this sample may be carry-over from other donors' samples. Sequences were derived from whole blood, sampled in connection with sensitization to the hapten diphenylcyclopropenone (DPC). The chain uses TRBV15 and TRBJ1-3; D not resolved. The DNA for the CDR3 is TGTGCCACCAGCAGAGATTCCGGGGAAGGAAACACCATATATTTT. It codes for CATSRDSGEGNTIYF.